This T cell receptor (beta chain) was found in a study of blood T cells in healthy people across ages. V trimming: 6 bases; J trimming: 6 bases; junction bases outside the gene matches: 8. This CDR3 region has 14 residues. A second about 7 to 12 cycle PCR used barcoded and J-beta primers. From the 5' RACE reads, TCRdb called clonotypes with MiXCR, one entry per CDR3 protein. The sample includes more than 1,400,000 distinct CDR3 sequences, around 39% of them seen just once. Only a few counts were recorded for this clonotype. The V and J genes are TRBV12-3 or TRBV12-4 and TRBJ1-2; 9 nucleotides match TRBD1. This sequence originates from a woman under 30 in good health. Material for sequencing was blood. The CDR3 here is CASRQTGGADGYTF. CDR3 bases: TGTGCCAGCAGGCAAACAGGGGGCGCAGATGGCTACACCTTC.